Below, 18 T cell receptor beta chains from the same sample are listed, as sequenced in a study of spatial heterogeneity in lung cancer. MiXCR, run by TCRdb on the 5' RACE reads, gives a single entry per CDR3 protein. The repertoire holds 95,000 to 130,000 distinct CDR3 sequences, with 12% as singletons. The time point: blood at routine non-recurrence follow-up after resection. Whole RNA came from tumor, nontumor lung or frozen PBMC and was sequenced without being sorted. Sequenced material: PBMCs, taken at follow-up. The receptors here all came from a male donor with early-stage non-small cell lung cancer.

This clonotype was observed a handful of times. V gene TRBV20-1 combines with J gene TRBJ2-7, with D uncertain. V was trimmed by 4 bases and J by 6 bases, leaving 22 bases between them. Germline lookup yields CDR1 DFQATT and CDR2 SNEGSKA (reference sequence). The CDR3 contains 15 residues. The CDR3 nucleotides are TGCAGTGCTATTGCTCATAGTGGCCGGATGGGCGAGCAGTACTTC. This sequence encodes CSAIAHSGRMGEQYF.

This clonotype came up a few times. This rearrangement joins TRBV2 to TRBJ2-2; D remains ambiguous. The CDR3 totals 11 residues. CDR1 SNHLY and CDR2 FYNNEI come from the germline V gene. The ends were cut back, 7 bases at V and 6 bases at J, with 6 bases in the middle. For the CDR3, the DNA is TGTGCCAGCACAGGTTCCGGGGAGCTGTTTTTT. It is translated as CASTGSGELFF.

This clonotype appeared a few times. The chain recombines TRBV7-3 with TRBJ2-1; 8 nucleotides align to TRBD1. With 5 bases clipped from V and 9 bases from J, the junction kept 12 bases outside the gene matches. From germline, CDR1 is SGHTA and CDR2 FQGTGA. The CDR3 consists of 15 residues. CDR3 sequence reads: CASSRSGQGGSEQFF. CDR3 in DNA: TGTGCCAGCAGCCGCTCCGGACAGGGTGGGAGTGAGCAGTTCTTC.

In the case of this clonotype: At one end the junction does not follow the germline gene, possibly because of a read error. This chain joins TRBV7-7 and TRBJ2-5, with 7 bases that match TRBD1. The CDR3 has 14 amino acids. Germline V lookup: CDR1 SSHAT, CDR2 FNYEAQ (reference sequence). The CDR3 is CASSPGQFGETQYF. CDR3 DNA sequence: TGTGCTAGCAGCCCGGGACAGTTTGGGGAGACCCAGTACTTC.

The genes are TRBV5-1 and TRBJ2-3; 9 bases align to TRBD2. From germline, CDR1 is SGHRS and CDR2 YFSETQ. V lost 4 bases to trimming and J lost 8 bases; unmatched junction nucleotides: 17. The CDR3 covers 17 residues. The CDR3 DNA is TGCGCCAGCAGCCCGCCCGAGATGAGCGGGGGGCTTCCTACGCAGTATTTT. Protein: CASSPPEMSGGLPTQYF.

This clonotype was counted at least ten times. The V call is TRBV6-2 or TRBV6-3, the J call TRBJ2-1; D is uncertain. The CDR3 is 13 amino acids. Per germline, CDR1 MNHEY and CDR2 SVGEGT. Deletions cut 0 bases from V and 4 bases from J, with 4 bases between. The CDR3 DNA reads as TGTGCCAGCAGTTACTCGGGGTACAATGAGCAGTTCTTC. Residues: CASSYSGYNEQFF.

The J gene is TRBJ2-1, the V gene TRBV12-3 or TRBV12-4; D is uncertain. Trimming took off 6 bases at V and 2 bases at J, with 20 bases between the two ends. CDR3 length: 17 residues. The CDR3 protein is CASSPPTATQTYNEQFF. The CDR3 DNA reads as TGTGCCAGCAGCCCTCCTACGGCGACCCAAACCTACAATGAGCAGTTCTTC.

This clonotype occurred a few times. This sequence joins TRBV29-1 and TRBJ2-3, with D tentatively TRBD2 (5 bases). Trimming removed 5 bases at V and 3 bases at J, with 18 bases between. There are 15 residues in the CDR3. The germline gives CDR1 SQVTM, CDR2 ANQGSEA. Here the CDR3 DNA reads TGCAGCGTTAGGAGAGGGTTTCTTAGGACAGATACGCAGTATTTT. Amino acid sequence: CSVRRGFLRTDTQYF.

In its sample, this clonotype was seen many times. V and J are TRBV11-2 and TRBJ2-3; D call uncertain. This CDR3 region has 12 residues. Trimming pared 3 bases from V and 15 bases from J, leaving 16 bases between. Germline V gene data show CDR1 as SGHAT and CDR2 as FQNNGV. This chain's CDR3 is CASSLGGGSTYF. CDR3 sequence (DNA): TGTGCCAGCAGCTTGGGTGGCGGTTCTACATATTTT.

This clonotype was observed a handful of times. J is TRBJ1-5 and V is TRBV2; unclear D gene. Germline values: CDR1 SNHLY, CDR2 FYNNEI. The CDR3 covers 13 residues. Trimming took 7 bases from V and 2 from J, leaving 9 bases between them. CDR3 nucleotide sequence: TGTGCCAGCACGGTGGAGGGCAATCAGCCCCAGCATTTT. The encoded protein is CASTVEGNQPQHF.

This clonotype was counted many times. The chain is built from TRBV5-1 and TRBJ2-5; TRBD1 matches at 8 bases. V lost 4 bases, J lost 4 bases, and 6 bases stayed unmatched. The CDR3 has 14 amino acids. From germline, CDR1 is SGHRS and CDR2 YFSETQ. The CDR3: CASSPGQVRETQYF. The CDR3 DNA reads TGCGCCAGCAGCCCGGGACAGGTCCGAGAGACCCAGTACTTC.

This clonotype occurred many times. CDR3 in amino acids: CASSYGVGLSTDTQYF. The CDR3 region has the DNA TGTGCCAGCAGTTACGGAGTGGGGCTTAGCACAGATACGCAGTATTTT. The V gene is TRBV6-5, the J gene TRBJ2-3, with D perhaps matching TRBD1 (5 bases). CDR1 MNHEY and CDR2 SVGAGI come from the germline V gene. CDR3 length: 16 amino acids. V lost 2 bases, J lost 0 bases, and 12 bases lay in between.

In its sample, this clonotype was seen many times. The chain recombines TRBV4-2 with TRBJ2-1; 8 bases match TRBD2. V lost 4 bases and J lost 1; bases outside the gene matches: 6. Per the germline V gene, CDR1 is LGHNA and CDR2 is YNFKEQ. The CDR3 length is 16 residues. CDR3 sequence reads: CASSPYGGGSYNEQFF. In DNA form, the CDR3 reads TGTGCCAGCAGCCCGTACGGGGGGGGGTCCTACAATGAGCAGTTCTTC.

V and J are TRBV24-1 and TRBJ2-7, with 7 bases aligning to TRBD1. The CDR3 is made up of 15 amino acids. J was trimmed by 3 bases and V by 4 bases; bases with no gene match: 8. The germline CDR1 and CDR2 sequences are KGHDR and SFDVKD. CDR3 nucleotide sequence: TGTGCCACCAGTGACACGACAGGGTCCCTCTACGAGCAGTACTTC. Translated, it gives CATSDTTGSLYEQYF.

This clonotype was seen a few times. The J gene is TRBJ2-2, the V gene TRBV27; 13 nucleotides align to TRBD2. This CDR3 contains 14 residues. Germline V CDR1 and CDR2: MNHEY, SMNVEV (reference sequence). Losses at the gene ends were 8 bases for V and 6 bases for J; bases not matched to a gene: 3. CDR3 in DNA: TGTGCCAGCGCGGGACTAGCGGGGCCCGGGGAGCTGTTTTTT. Translated: CASAGLAGPGELFF.

This clonotype was counted only a few times. The chain carries TRBV7-2 and TRBJ2-3; D may be TRBD1 (7 bases). The CDR3 length is 15 residues. Trimming cost V 3 bases and J 4 bases, with 14 bases left between them. Germline V gives CDR1 SGHTA, CDR2 FQGNSA. The CDR3 here is CASSFQGGSADTQYF. The CDR3 nucleotides are TGTGCCAGCAGCTTCCAGGGGGGCAGCGCAGATACGCAGTATTTT.

To note about this clonotype: Here the CDR3 omits its conserved ending phenylalanine or tryptophan, so a read error is the likely source. DNA of the CDR3: TGCGCCAGCAGCCAGGGCAGCACAGATACGCAGTATTCT. It specifies CASSQGSTDTQYS. The rearrangement uses TRBV5-1 and TRBJ2-3; weak D call: TRBD1 (5 bases). V was shortened by 4 bases and J by 0 bases, with 6 bases between the two germline ends. The CDR3 is 13 residues long. CDR1 is SGHRS, CDR2 YFSETQ, per germline.

The V gene is TRBV20-1, the J gene TRBJ1-1, with D possibly TRBD1 on 6 matching bases. The germline V and J ends were trimmed by 0 bases and 3 bases, with 17 bases remaining between them. CDR1 is DFQATT, CDR2 SNEGSKA, per germline (reference sequence). The CDR3 covers 16 residues. Written as DNA, the CDR3 is TGCAGTGCTAGAGATGCAGGACAGTACTCTTACACTGAAGCTTTCTTT. This codes for CSARDAGQYSYTEAFF.